Given below is one T cell receptor beta chain in context. What it binds is unknown. The data were obtained in a study of blood T cells in healthy people across ages. About the study: Template switching captured about one barcoded beta molecule per two T cells. Findings and caveats of the study: Roughly linearly, TCR beta diversity per million T cells fell as age increased. Naive CD4+ cells and diversity were both higher in long-lived donors than in aged donors.

PCR was performed a second time for roughly 6 to 12 cycles using a sample-barcoded 5' primer and a J-beta primer mix. One entry per CDR3 protein, called by TCRdb with MiXCR from the 5' RACE reads. The sample has hundreds of thousands of distinct CDR3 sequences, around 45% seen once. There are 11 residues in the CDR3. The V and J ends lost 6 bases and 6 bases respectively, with 11 bases between them. Germline V gene data show CDR1 as SQVTM and CDR2 as ANQGSEA. Sequenced input: blood. The V and J genes are TRBV29-1 and TRBJ1-1; D not resolved. The receptor comes from a man aged 80 or over in good health. In DNA, the CDR3 is TGCAGCGTCCTCCCGCGGGCTGAAGCTTTCTTT. Its translation is CSVLPRAEAFF.